Here is one T cell receptor (beta chain) with its context. The entry originates in a study of blood T cell repertoires in COVID-19. On the study more broadly: The United States, Italy and Spain were the sources of the acute and convalescent COVID-19 samples. Sources were T cells, B-cell-depleted T cells, or PBMCs; the material itself was cDNA or gDNA.

Under the authors' procedure: Reference gene primer amplification gave estimated nucleated cell counts. Here immunoSEQ multiplex PCR was the method, and the copy in TCRdb shows in-frame clones only, minus some. The V and J calls and clone size come from that table; D and trimming were worked out from the DNA. In the table there are under 200,000 clones, about four fifths of which are singletons. V was shortened by 2 bases and J by 0 bases, with 16 bases between the two germline ends. This CDR3 is 18 amino acids long. CDR1 MGHRA and CDR2 YSYEKL come from the germline V gene. This chain connects TRBV4-1 to TRBJ2-2, with TRBD1 as a possible D gene (6 bases). The specimen sequenced was peripheral blood. The origin of this receptor is an older man who had recovered from COVID-19. CDR3: CASSQRAGQGPNTGELFF. The DNA for the CDR3 is TGCGCCAGCAGCCAACGGGCGGGCCAGGGGCCGAACACCGGGGAGCTGTTTTTT.